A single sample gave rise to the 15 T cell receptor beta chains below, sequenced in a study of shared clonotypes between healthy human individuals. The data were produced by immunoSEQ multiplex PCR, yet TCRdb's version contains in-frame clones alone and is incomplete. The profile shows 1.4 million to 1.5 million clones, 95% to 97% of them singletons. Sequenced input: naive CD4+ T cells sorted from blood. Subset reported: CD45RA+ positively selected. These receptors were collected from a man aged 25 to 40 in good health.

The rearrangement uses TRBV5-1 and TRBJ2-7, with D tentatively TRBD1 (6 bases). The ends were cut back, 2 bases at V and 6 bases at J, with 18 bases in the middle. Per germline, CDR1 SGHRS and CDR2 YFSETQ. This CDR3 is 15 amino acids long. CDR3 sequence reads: CASSFSGRGVREQYF. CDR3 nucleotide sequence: TGCGCCAGCAGCTTTTCCGGCAGGGGTGTCCGCGAGCAGTACTTC. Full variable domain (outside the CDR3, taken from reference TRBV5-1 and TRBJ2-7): KAGVTQTPRYLIKTRGQQVTLSCSPISGHRSVSWYQQTPGQGLQFLFEYFSETQRNKGNFPGRFSGRQFSNSRSEMNVSTLELGDSALYLCASSFSGRGVREQYFGPGTRLTVT.

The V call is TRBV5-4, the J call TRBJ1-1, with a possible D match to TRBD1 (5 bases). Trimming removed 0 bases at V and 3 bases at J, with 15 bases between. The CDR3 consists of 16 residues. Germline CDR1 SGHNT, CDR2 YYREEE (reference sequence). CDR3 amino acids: CASSLANAGIYTEAFF. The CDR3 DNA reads TGTGCCAGCAGCTTGGCCAATGCAGGGATATACACTGAAGCTTTCTTT.

The CDR3 DNA reads TGTGCCAGCAGACAGTATAGCAATCAGCCCCAGCATTTT. Amino acid sequence: CASRQYSNQPQHF. The chain combines TRBV6-7 with TRBJ1-5, with D uncertain. TRBV6-7 is given ORF status, its function remaining uncertain. The CDR3 sequence is 13 residues long. With 6 bases removed from V and 0 bases from J, the gap between germline ends came to 6 bases.

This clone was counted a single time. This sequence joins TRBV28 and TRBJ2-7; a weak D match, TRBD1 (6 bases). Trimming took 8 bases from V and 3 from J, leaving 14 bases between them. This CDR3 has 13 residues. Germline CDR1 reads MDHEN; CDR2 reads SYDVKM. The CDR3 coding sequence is TGTGCCAGCCTAAGAACAGGGCGCTACGAGCAGTACTTC. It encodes CASLRTGRYEQYF.

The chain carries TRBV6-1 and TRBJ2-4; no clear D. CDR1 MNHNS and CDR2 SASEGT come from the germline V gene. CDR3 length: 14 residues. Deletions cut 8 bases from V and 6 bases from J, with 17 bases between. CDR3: CASQSEPGVNIQYF. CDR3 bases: TGTGCCAGCCAGAGCGAACCCGGCGTAAACATTCAGTACTTC.

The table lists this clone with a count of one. DNA of the CDR3: TGCGCCAGCAGCCAAGAAGGGACTAGCGGGATATACAATGAGCAGTTCTTC. It encodes CASSQEGTSGIYNEQFF. The rearrangement links TRBV4-1 to TRBJ2-1; 13 nucleotides match TRBD2. This CDR3 has 17 residues. The V gene's germline CDR1 is MGHRA and CDR2 YSYEKL. The ends lost 0 bases at V and 4 bases at J; junction bases unmatched: 3.

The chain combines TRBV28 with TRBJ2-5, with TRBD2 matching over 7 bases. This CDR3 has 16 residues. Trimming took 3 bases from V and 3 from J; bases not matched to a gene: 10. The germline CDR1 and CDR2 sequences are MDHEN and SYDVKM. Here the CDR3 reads CASSLLAEVLKETQYF. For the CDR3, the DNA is TGTGCCAGCAGTTTGCTAGCGGAGGTCCTTAAAGAGACCCAGTACTTC.

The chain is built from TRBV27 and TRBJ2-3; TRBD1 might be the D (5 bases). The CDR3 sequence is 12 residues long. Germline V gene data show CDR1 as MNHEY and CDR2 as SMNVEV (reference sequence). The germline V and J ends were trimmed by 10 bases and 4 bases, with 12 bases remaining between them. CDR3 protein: CAIGHRPDTQYF. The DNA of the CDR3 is TGTGCCATCGGGCACAGGCCAGATACGCAGTATTTT.

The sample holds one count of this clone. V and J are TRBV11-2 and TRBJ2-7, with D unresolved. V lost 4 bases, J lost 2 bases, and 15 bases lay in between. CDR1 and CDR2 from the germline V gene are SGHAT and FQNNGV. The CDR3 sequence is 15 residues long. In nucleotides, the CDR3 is TGTGCCAGCAGCTCTGGTCCATACTCGCCCTACGAGCAGTACTTC. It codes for CASSSGPYSPYEQYF.

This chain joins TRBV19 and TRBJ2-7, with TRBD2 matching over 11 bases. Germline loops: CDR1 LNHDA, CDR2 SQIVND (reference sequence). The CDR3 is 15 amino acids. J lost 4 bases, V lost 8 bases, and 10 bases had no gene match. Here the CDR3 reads CASVDSGRAGYEQYF. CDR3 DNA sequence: TGTGCCAGTGTTGATAGCGGGAGGGCCGGTTACGAGCAGTACTTC. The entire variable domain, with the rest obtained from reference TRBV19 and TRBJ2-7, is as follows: DGGITQSPKYLFRKEGQNVTLSCEQNLNHDAMYWYRQDPGQGLRLIYYSQIVNDFQKGDIAEGYSVSREKKESFPLTVTSAQKNPTAFYLCASVDSGRAGYEQYFGPGTRLTVT.

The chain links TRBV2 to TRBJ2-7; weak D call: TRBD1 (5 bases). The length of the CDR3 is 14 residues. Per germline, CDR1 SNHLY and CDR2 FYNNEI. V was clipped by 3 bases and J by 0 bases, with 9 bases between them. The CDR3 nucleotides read TGTGCCAGCAGTGACAGGGCTTACTCCTACGAGCAGTACTTC. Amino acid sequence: CASSDRAYSYEQYF.

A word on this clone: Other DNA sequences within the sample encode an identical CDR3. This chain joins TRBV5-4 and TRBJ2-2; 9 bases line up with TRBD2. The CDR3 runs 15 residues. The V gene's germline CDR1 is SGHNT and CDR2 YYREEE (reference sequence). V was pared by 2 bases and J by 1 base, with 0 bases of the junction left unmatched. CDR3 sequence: CASSLAGGNTGELFF. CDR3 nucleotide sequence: TGTGCCAGCAGCTTAGCGGGAGGGAACACCGGGGAGCTGTTTTTT.

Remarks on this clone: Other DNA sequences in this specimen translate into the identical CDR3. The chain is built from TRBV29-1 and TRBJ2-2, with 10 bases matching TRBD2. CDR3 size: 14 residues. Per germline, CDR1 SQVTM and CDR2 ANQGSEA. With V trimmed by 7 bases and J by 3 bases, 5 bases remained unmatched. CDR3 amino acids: CSARTSGDTGELFF. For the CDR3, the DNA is TGCAGCGCTAGGACTAGCGGAGACACCGGGGAGCTGTTTTTT.

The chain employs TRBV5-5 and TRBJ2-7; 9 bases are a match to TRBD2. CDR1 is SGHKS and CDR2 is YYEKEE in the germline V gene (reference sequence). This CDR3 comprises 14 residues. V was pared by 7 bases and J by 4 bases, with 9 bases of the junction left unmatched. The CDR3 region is CASLSIAGAYEQYF. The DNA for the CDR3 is TGTGCCAGCCTATCCATAGCGGGAGCGTACGAGCAGTACTTC.

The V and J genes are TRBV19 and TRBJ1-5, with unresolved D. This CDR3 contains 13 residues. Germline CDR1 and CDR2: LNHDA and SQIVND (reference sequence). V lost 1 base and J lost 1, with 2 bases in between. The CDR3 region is CASSIASNQPQHF. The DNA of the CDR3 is TGTGCCAGTAGTATAGCGAGCAATCAGCCCCAGCATTTT.